The sequence of this TCR beta chain was determined in a study of T cells in Graves' hyperthyroidism and ophthalmopathy. Using RNA transcripts as the source, TCR beta CDR3 regions were amplified. TCR CDR3 underwent first-round RT-PCR with the HTBI primer set. TCRdb reanalysed the multiplex PCR reads using MiXCR and keeps one entry per CDR3 protein. The profile shows about 700,000 distinct CDR3 sequences, 11% to 15% of them singletons. Per the germline V gene, CDR1 is DFQATT and CDR2 is SNEGSKA (reference sequence). The CDR3 length is 14 residues. Trimming took 5 bases from V and 1 from J; bases not matched to a gene: 4.

The source is a woman under 30 with Graves' hyperthyroidism. V usage is TRBV20-1 and J usage is TRBJ1-5; 8 bases line up with TRBD1. The source material was blood. For the CDR3, the DNA is TGCAGTGCTGCCAGGACAGGGAGCAATCAGCCCCAGCATTTT. Translated, it gives CSAARTGSNQPQHF.